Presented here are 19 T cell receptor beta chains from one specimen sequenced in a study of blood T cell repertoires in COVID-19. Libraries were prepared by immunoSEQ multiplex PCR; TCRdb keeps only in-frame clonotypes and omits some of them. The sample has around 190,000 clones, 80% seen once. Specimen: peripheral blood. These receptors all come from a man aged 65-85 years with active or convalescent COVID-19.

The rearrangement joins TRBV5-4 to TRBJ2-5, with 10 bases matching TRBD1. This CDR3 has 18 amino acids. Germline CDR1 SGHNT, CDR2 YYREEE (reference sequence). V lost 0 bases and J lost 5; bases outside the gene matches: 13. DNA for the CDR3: TGTGCCAGCAGCTTGGATGGAAGACAGGGGGCTGCCAAGGAGACCCAGTACTTC. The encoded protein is CASSLDGRQGAAKETQYF.

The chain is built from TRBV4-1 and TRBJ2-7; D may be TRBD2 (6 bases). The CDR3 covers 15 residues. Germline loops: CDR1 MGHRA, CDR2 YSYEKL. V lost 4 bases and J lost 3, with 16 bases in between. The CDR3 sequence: CASSRLGQGGYEQYF. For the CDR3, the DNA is TGCGCCAGCAGCCGGTTGGGGCAGGGAGGCTACGAGCAGTACTTC.

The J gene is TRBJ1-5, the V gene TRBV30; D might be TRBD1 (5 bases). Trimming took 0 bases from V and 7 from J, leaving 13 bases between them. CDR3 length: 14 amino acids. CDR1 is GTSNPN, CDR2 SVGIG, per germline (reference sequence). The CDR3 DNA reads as TGTGCCTGGAGTGTACGGGCGGGGGGACAGCCCCAGCATTTT. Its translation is CAWSVRAGGQPQHF.

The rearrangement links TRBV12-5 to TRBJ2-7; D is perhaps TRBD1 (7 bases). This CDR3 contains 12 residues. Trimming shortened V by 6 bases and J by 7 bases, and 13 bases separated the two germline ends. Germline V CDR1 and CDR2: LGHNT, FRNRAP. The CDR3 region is CASGRDSGEQYF. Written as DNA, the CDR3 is TGTGCTAGTGGACGGGACAGCGGGGAGCAGTACTTC.

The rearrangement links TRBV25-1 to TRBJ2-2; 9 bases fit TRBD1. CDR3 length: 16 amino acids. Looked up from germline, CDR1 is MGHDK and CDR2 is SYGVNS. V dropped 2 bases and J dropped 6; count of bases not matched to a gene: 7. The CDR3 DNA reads TGTGCCAGCAGTGAACCTCGGACAGGGGTTGCCGGGGAGCTGTTTTTT. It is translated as CASSEPRTGVAGELFF.

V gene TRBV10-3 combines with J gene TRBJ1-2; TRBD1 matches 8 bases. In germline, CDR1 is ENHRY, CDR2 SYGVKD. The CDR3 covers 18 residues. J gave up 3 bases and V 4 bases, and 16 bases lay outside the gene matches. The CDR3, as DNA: TGTGCCATCAGTGGTACAGGGGGAATAGGGATTGGGGACTATGGCTACACCTTC. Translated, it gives CAISGTGGIGIGDYGYTF.

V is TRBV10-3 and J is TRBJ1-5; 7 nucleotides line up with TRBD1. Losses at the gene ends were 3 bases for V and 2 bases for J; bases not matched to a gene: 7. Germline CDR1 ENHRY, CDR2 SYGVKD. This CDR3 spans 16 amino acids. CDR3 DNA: TGTGCCATCAGTGACTTTGACAGGGTTGGCAATCAGCCCCAGCATTTT. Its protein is CAISDFDRVGNQPQHF.

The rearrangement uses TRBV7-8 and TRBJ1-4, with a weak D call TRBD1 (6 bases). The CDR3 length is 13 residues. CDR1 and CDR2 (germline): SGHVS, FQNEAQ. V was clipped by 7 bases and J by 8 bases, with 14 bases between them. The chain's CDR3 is CASTTGFREKLFF. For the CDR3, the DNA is TGTGCCAGCACAACAGGGTTTCGGGAAAAACTGTTTTTT.

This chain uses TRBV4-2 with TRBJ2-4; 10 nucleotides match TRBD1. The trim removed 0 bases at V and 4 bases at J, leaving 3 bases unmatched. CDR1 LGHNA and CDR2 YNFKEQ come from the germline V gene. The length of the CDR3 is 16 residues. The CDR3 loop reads CASSQDRTGGKNIQYF. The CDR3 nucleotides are TGTGCCAGCAGCCAAGATAGGACAGGGGGGAAAAACATTCAGTACTTC.

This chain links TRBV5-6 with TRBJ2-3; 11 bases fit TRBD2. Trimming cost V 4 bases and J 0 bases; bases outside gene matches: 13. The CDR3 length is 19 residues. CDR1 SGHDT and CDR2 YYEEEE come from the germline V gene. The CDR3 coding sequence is TGTGCCAGCAGCCCGCGCTCGGGACTAGCGGAGCCTAGCACAGATACGCAGTATTTT. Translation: CASSPRSGLAEPSTDTQYF.

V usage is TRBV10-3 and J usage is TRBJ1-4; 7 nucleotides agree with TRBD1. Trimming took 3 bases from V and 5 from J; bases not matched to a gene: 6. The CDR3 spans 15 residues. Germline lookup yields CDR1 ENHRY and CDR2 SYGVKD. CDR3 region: CAISDNRGFNEKLFF. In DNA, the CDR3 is TGTGCCATCAGTGATAACAGGGGATTCAATGAAAAACTGTTTTTT.

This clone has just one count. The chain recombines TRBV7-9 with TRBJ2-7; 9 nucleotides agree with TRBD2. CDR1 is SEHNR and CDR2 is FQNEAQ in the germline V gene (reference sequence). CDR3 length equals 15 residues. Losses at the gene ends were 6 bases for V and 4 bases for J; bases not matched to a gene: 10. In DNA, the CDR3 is TGTGCCAGCAGAGAACTAGCGGGCTTGGGTTACGAGCAGTACTTC. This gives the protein CASRELAGLGYEQYF.

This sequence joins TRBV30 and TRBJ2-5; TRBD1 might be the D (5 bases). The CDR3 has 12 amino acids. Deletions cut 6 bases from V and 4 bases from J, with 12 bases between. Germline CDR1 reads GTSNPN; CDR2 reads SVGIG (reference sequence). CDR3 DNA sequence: TGTGCCTGCCTCAGGGCTGGAGAGACCCAGTACTTC. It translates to CACLRAGETQYF.

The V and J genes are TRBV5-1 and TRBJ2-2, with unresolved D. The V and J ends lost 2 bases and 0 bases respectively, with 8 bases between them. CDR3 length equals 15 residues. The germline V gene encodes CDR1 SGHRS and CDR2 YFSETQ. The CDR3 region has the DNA TGCGCCAGCAGCTTCGGTAACGCGAACACCGGGGAGCTGTTTTTT. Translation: CASSFGNANTGELFF.

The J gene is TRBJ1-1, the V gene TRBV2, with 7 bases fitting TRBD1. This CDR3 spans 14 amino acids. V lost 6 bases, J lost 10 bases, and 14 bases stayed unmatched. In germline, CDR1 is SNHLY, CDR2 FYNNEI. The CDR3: CASSVDRTQMRAFF. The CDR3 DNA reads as TGTGCCAGCAGCGTGGACAGGACCCAGATGAGAGCTTTCTTT.

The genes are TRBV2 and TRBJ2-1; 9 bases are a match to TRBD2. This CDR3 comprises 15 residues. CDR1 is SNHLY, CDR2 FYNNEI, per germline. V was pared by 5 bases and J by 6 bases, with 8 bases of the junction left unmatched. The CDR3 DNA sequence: TGTGCCAGCAGTCCGGCGGGGGGGCGGGGCAATGAGCAGTTCTTC. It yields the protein CASSPAGGRGNEQFF.

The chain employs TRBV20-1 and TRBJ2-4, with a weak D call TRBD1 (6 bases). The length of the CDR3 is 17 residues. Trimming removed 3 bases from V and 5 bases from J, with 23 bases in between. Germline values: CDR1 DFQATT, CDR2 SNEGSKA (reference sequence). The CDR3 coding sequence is TGCAGTGCTAGTTTTGGCCGGGACACCGGCCTTGAAAACATTCAGTACTTC. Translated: CSASFGRDTGLENIQYF.

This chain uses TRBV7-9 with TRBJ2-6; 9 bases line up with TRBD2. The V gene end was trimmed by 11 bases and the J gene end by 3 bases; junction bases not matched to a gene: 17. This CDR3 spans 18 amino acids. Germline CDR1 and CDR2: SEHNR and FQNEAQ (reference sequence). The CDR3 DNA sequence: TGTGCCGTAGAGGGGGAGAGTAGCGGGAGCGGTGGGGCCAACGTCCTGACTTTC. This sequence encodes CAVEGESSGSGGANVLTF.

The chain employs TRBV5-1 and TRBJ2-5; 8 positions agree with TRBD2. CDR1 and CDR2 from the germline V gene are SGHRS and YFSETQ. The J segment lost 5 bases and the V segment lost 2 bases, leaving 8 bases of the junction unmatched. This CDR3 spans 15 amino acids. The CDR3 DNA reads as TGCGCCAGCAGCTTCCGCGGGGGGTTCCGGGAGACCCAGTACTTC. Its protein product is CASSFRGGFRETQYF.